The 30 T cell receptor beta chains below all came from one sample that was sequenced in a study of post-analysis software for immune sequencing data. TCR beta cDNA libraries included unique molecular identifiers. TCRdb re-analysed the PCR reads in MiXCR, keeping a single row per CDR3 protein. The sample lists hundreds of thousands of distinct CDR3 sequences; around 64% were seen once. Their antigen targets remain unknown. Findings and caveats of the study: There were a few TRBV segments more frequent in patients than controls, and TRBV5-6, TRBV5-1 and TRBV20-1 were among them.

The sequenced material came from blood. The receptors come from a girl aged 2-10 years with multiple sclerosis.

This clonotype has a handful of counts. The V call is TRBV7-2, the J call TRBJ2-5; possibly TRBD1 or TRBD2 for D (5 bases each). V gave up 1 base and J gave up 5 bases, with 17 bases separating them. Germline CDR1 SGHTA, CDR2 FQGNSA. This CDR3 comprises 16 residues. This CDR3 reads CASSLEGAGNRETQYF. The DNA for the CDR3 is TGTGCCAGCAGCTTAGAAGGGGCGGGTAATCGGGAGACCCAGTACTTC.

V gene TRBV7-9 combines with J gene TRBJ2-1; 11 bases agree with TRBD1. Trimming took 4 bases from V and 2 from J; bases not matched to a gene: 1. Germline V gene lookup returns CDR1 SEHNR and CDR2 FQNEAQ (reference sequence). CDR3 length: 15 residues. In nucleotides, the CDR3 is TGTGCCAGCAGCTCGGGACAGGGGGCCTACAATGAGCAGTTCTTC. Its translation: CASSSGQGAYNEQFF.

The rearrangement joins TRBV24-1 to TRBJ2-5; D is perhaps TRBD1 or TRBD2 (7 bases each). Per germline, CDR1 KGHDR and CDR2 SFDVKD. The length of the CDR3 is 17 residues. V shed 0 bases and J shed 2 bases, with 15 bases lying between them. DNA for the CDR3: TGTGCCACCAGTGATTTGCCCAGGGGGGGTAAGCAAGAGACCCAGTACTTC. It encodes CATSDLPRGGKQETQYF.

As DNA, the CDR3 is TGCAGCGTACTCGGACAGGGGGCGCGGTACGAGCAGTACTTC. Amino acid sequence: CSVLGQGARYEQYF. V usage is TRBV29-1 and J usage is TRBJ2-7; 11 bases agree with TRBD1. This CDR3 region has 14 residues. CDR1 and CDR2 (germline): SQVTM, ANQGSEA. The junction had 8 bases not matched to a gene; V was cut back by 6 bases and J by 4 bases.

The chain has TRBV29-1 and TRBJ2-1, with 7 bases aligning to TRBD1. Germline lookup yields CDR1 SQVTM and CDR2 ANQGSEA. Trimming took 1 base from V and 3 from J; bases not matched to a gene: 3. This CDR3 is built from 14 residues. The DNA for the CDR3 is TGCAGCGTTGAAGTTAGGGACAGCTACAATGAGCAGTTCTTC. Its translation is CSVEVRDSYNEQFF.

This clonotype has a single count. The J gene is TRBJ2-7, the V gene TRBV10-3; 8 bases align to TRBD2. V lost 0 bases and J lost 0; bases outside the gene matches: 7. Per the germline V gene, CDR1 is ENHRY and CDR2 is SYGVKD. This CDR3 is built from 17 residues. Here the CDR3 reads CAISESLAGRSSYEQYF. CDR3 DNA sequence: TGTGCCATCAGTGAGTCGTTAGCGGGAAGAAGCTCCTACGAGCAGTACTTC.

The chain uses TRBV2 and TRBJ2-1, with D possibly TRBD1 on 5 matching bases. From germline, CDR1 is SNHLY and CDR2 FYNNEI. Trimming took 2 bases from V and 4 from J, leaving 12 bases between them. The CDR3 covers 15 residues. The CDR3 sequence is CASSEKGQIYNEQFF. The CDR3, as DNA: TGTGCCAGCAGTGAAAAGGGGCAGATATACAATGAGCAGTTCTTC.

This clonotype came up a few times. The genes are TRBV7-2 and TRBJ2-1; maybe TRBD2 (6 bases). Trimming shortened V by 1 base and J by 8 bases, and 12 bases separated the two germline ends. The CDR3 consists of 14 residues. CDR1 is SGHTA and CDR2 is FQGNSA in the germline V gene. This chain's CDR3 is CASSLDGGKDEQFF. For the CDR3, the DNA is TGTGCCAGCAGCTTAGACGGCGGGAAAGATGAGCAGTTCTTC.

This clonotype was seen a handful of times. The rearrangement joins TRBV6-5 to TRBJ1-3; tentative D call: TRBD1 (6 bases). The germline gives CDR1 MNHEY, CDR2 SVGAGI. Trimming pared 6 bases from V and 0 bases from J, leaving 15 bases between. The CDR3 contains 16 residues. The CDR3 DNA is TGTGCCAGCAGCCCTGAGGGACACCTCTCTGGAAACACCATATATTTT. As protein: CASSPEGHLSGNTIYF.

The gene calls are TRBV6-1 and TRBJ2-6, with TRBD2 identical over 9 bases. V was clipped by 4 bases and J by 2 bases; unmatched bases: 6. The CDR3 runs 17 residues. CDR1 and CDR2 (germline): MNHNS, SASEGT. For the CDR3, the DNA is TGTGCCAGCAGTGTGGGACTAGCAGTCCCTGGGGCCAACGTCCTGACTTTC. It translates to CASSVGLAVPGANVLTF.

This chain uses TRBV28 with TRBJ1-2; D call uncertain. V was pared by 5 bases and J by 5 bases, with 18 bases between. CDR3 length: 15 residues. Germline V gene sequence: CDR1 MDHEN, CDR2 SYDVKM. This CDR3 reads CASSIDTGLVYGYTF. The CDR3 coding sequence is TGTGCCAGCAGTATCGACACGGGCCTGGTGTATGGCTACACCTTC.

V and J are TRBV11-2 and TRBJ2-5; D is possibly TRBD2 (6 bases). The germline CDR1 and CDR2 sequences are SGHAT and FQNNGV. The V and J ends lost 7 bases and 6 bases respectively, with 15 bases between them. This CDR3 region has 13 residues. The CDR3 here is CASTGTGGQTQYF. The CDR3 DNA reads as TGTGCCAGCACCGGAACCGGGGGACAGACCCAGTACTTC.

On this clonotype: Mismatch with germline at one junction end may stem from a read error. The chain couples TRBV29-1 to TRBJ2-3, with 8 bases fitting TRBD1. The CDR3 contains 15 residues. CDR1 SQVTM and CDR2 ANQGSEA come from the germline V gene. For the CDR3, the DNA is TGCAGCGTGGAAGGACAGGGTCTCATCACAGATACGCAGTATTTT. Amino acids: CSVEGQGLITDTQYF.

The chain is built from TRBV29-1 and TRBJ2-1; 9 nucleotides agree with TRBD2. The germline V gene has CDR1 SQVTM and CDR2 ANQGSEA. V lost 7 bases to trimming and J lost 0 bases; unmatched junction nucleotides: 19. The CDR3 has 19 amino acids. The CDR3 region is CSAYLGRLAGKSSYNEQFF. The CDR3 DNA sequence: TGCAGCGCCTACCTCGGGCGGCTAGCGGGGAAAAGCTCCTACAATGAGCAGTTCTTC.

This clonotype was seen only a few times. The chain couples TRBV20-1 to TRBJ2-4, with D unresolved. Gene TRBJ2-7 matches the end of the DNA better, so the J call may be wrong. This CDR3 is 11 amino acids long. Germline V gene lookup returns CDR1 DFQATT and CDR2 SNEGSKA (reference sequence). Here the CDR3 reads CSASYTDEQYF. CDR3 bases: TGCAGTGCTAGTTACACGGACGAGCAGTACTTC.

DNA of the CDR3: TGTGCCAGCAGCGTAGGGGGGGAGTTCACAGATACGCAGTATTTT. Translated: CASSVGGEFTDTQYF. The chain joins TRBV9 to TRBJ2-3; possibly TRBD2 for D (6 bases). The CDR3 covers 15 residues. Germline V gene lookup returns CDR1 SGDLS and CDR2 YYNGEE. The V end was cut by 0 bases, the J end by 2 bases, with 10 bases between.

The genes are TRBV29-1 and TRBJ2-7, with D possibly matching TRBD2 (5 bases). Germline V gene data show CDR1 as SQVTM and CDR2 as ANQGSEA. The CDR3 covers 12 residues. Deletions cut 7 bases from V and 0 bases from J, with 10 bases between. The CDR3 reads CSAEGSSYEQYF. Here the CDR3 DNA reads TGCAGCGCTGAGGGTAGCTCCTACGAGCAGTACTTC.

V is TRBV5-1 and J is TRBJ1-1; D is undetermined. The germline V gene encodes CDR1 SGHRS and CDR2 YFSETQ. The CDR3 consists of 13 residues. V was trimmed by 0 bases and J by 7 bases, leaving 10 bases between them. Here the CDR3 DNA reads TGCGCCAGCAGCTTGGGACGGAGACTTGAAGCTTTCTTT. This sequence encodes CASSLGRRLEAFF.

The gene calls are TRBV29-1 and TRBJ1-5, with TRBD1 matching over 9 bases. V dropped 7 bases and J dropped 1; count of bases not matched to a gene: 8. Germline V CDR1 and CDR2: SQVTM, ANQGSEA. CDR3 size: 15 residues. CDR3 sequence reads: CSAGGGTGSNQPQHF. The DNA for the CDR3 is TGCAGCGCTGGAGGGGGGACAGGGAGCAATCAGCCCCAGCATTTT.

The V and J genes are TRBV12-3 or TRBV12-4 and TRBJ1-2; 8 bases match TRBD1. CDR3 length: 13 amino acids. The V gene end was trimmed by 1 base and the J gene end by 6 bases; junction bases not matched to a gene: 1. Here the CDR3 DNA reads TGTGCCAGCAGTTTAGTACAGGGGGATGGCTACACCTTC. This codes for CASSLVQGDGYTF.

V usage is TRBV6-5 and J usage is TRBJ2-7; 10 bases are a match to TRBD2. The CDR3 runs 16 residues. Germline V gives CDR1 MNHEY, CDR2 SVGAGI. V lost 0 bases, J lost 0 bases, and 2 bases stayed unmatched. The CDR3 coding sequence is TGTGCCAGCAGTTACTCAGCGGGAGGGAGCTCCTACGAGCAGTACTTC. Translation: CASSYSAGGSSYEQYF.

The chain uses TRBV12-3 or TRBV12-4 and TRBJ1-5; no definite D call. This CDR3 has 13 residues. Trimming pared 7 bases from V and 1 base from J, leaving 8 bases between. CDR3 in DNA: TGTGCCAGCACAGCCTTCAGCAATCAGCCCCAGCATTTT. Translated: CASTAFSNQPQHF.

Comments on this clonotype: The junction shows a germline mismatch at one end, possibly a read error. The chain combines TRBV12-3 or TRBV12-4 with TRBJ2-3, with TRBD2 matching 7 bases. The CDR3 contains 16 residues. The CDR3: CASSLKSGTGTDAQYF. CDR3 DNA sequence: TGTGCCAGCAGTTTAAAGAGCGGGACGGGCACAGATGCGCAGTATTTT.

This chain connects TRBV6-2 or TRBV6-3 to TRBJ1-1; D not certain. CDR3 length: 14 residues. The germline V gene encodes CDR1 MNHEY and CDR2 SVGEGT. V shed 5 bases and J shed 1 base, with 11 bases lying between them. CDR3 residues: CASSRWAPNTEAFF. DNA for the CDR3: TGTGCCAGCAGTAGGTGGGCCCCGAACACTGAAGCTTTCTTT.

The rearrangement joins TRBV5-1 to TRBJ1-5; no definite D call. The CDR3 is 13 residues long. V was clipped by 0 bases and J by 9 bases, with 10 bases between them. CDR1 and CDR2 (germline): SGHRS, YFSETQ. CDR3: CASSLGGAGPQHF. CDR3 nucleotide sequence: TGCGCCAGCAGCTTGGGAGGCGCCGGGCCCCAGCATTTT.

The rearrangement links TRBV6-6 to TRBJ2-1; 7 bases map to TRBD2. The CDR3 runs to 14 residues. Per the germline V gene, CDR1 is MNHNY and CDR2 is SVGAGI (reference sequence). The junction had 2 bases not matched to a gene; V was cut back by 2 bases and J by 4 bases. CDR3 DNA: TGTGCCAGCAGTTACGACGGGAGGTACAATGAGCAGTTCTTC. Translation gives CASSYDGRYNEQFF.

This sequence joins TRBV20-1 and TRBJ2-1, with TRBD2 matching 9 bases. The CDR3 runs to 13 residues. Germline V gene lookup returns CDR1 DFQATT and CDR2 SNEGSKA (reference sequence). CDR3 in DNA: TGCAGCTGTAGCGGGAGTAGTTACAATGAGCAGTTCTTC. Amino acid sequence: CSCSGSSYNEQFF.

This clonotype has just a few counts. The rearrangement joins TRBV7-9 to TRBJ2-5, with D uncertain. The CDR3 has 12 residues. Trimming shortened V by 5 bases and J by 11 bases, and 15 bases separated the two germline ends. The germline CDR1 and CDR2 sequences are SEHNR and FQNEAQ (reference sequence). The CDR3 DNA sequence: TGTGCCAGCAGCCGCGCTGAGGCCGGGCAGTACTTC. This sequence encodes CASSRAEAGQYF.

The J gene is TRBJ1-2, the V gene TRBV6-5; no firm D call. Germline CDR1 is MNHEY and CDR2 is SVGAGI. The CDR3 is 16 residues long. The V end lost 4 bases, the J end lost 0 bases, and 15 bases lay between the germline ends. The CDR3 DNA sequence: TGTGCCAGCAGTTCCCTTGAGGTCCTATCTAACTATGGCTACACCTTC. Translating gives CASSSLEVLSNYGYTF.

This rearrangement joins TRBV12-3 or TRBV12-4 to TRBJ2-5; weak D call: TRBD1 (5 bases). V lost 1 base to trimming and J lost 1 base, with 13 bases between them. The CDR3 consists of 16 residues. CDR3 DNA: TGTGCCAGCAGTTTAGAGCTGCAGGGCTCCCAAGAGACCCAGTACTTC. Protein sequence: CASSLELQGSQETQYF.